Presented here are 26 T cell receptor beta chains from one specimen sequenced in a study of early T cells in non-severe SARS-CoV-2 infection. In TCRdb, the 5' RACE reads were re-called with MiXCR into one record per CDR3 protein. The sample includes around 88,000 distinct CDR3 sequences, approximately 15% of them seen just once. Sequencing was carried out using whole blood. The source of these receptors is an adult who was a healthcare worker with PCR-confirmed SARS-CoV-2 infection or an uninfected control (not recorded which).

This clonotype came up many times. The chain couples TRBV6-6 to TRBJ1-1; D gene uncertain. CDR1 is MNHNY, CDR2 SVGAGI, per germline (reference sequence). The CDR3 has 13 residues. Trimming took 4 bases from V and 1 from J, leaving 7 bases between them. CDR3 nucleotides: TGTGCCAGCAGTTTCGACAAGAACACTGAAGCTTTCTTT. It specifies CASSFDKNTEAFF.

CDR3 sequence: CASSESGRRSDTQYF. DNA of the CDR3: TGTGCCAGCAGCGAGAGCGGGAGAAGGTCAGATACGCAGTATTTT. The chain couples TRBV9 to TRBJ2-3; TRBD2 aligns across 8 bases. The CDR3 length is 15 residues. V shed 3 bases and J 4 bases; nucleotides not matched to a gene: 7. Looked up from germline, CDR1 is SGDLS and CDR2 is YYNGEE. The variable domain in full, completed from reference TRBV9 and TRBJ2-3, reads DSGVTQTPKHLITATGQRVTLRCSPRSGDLSVYWYQQSLDQGLQFLIQYYNGEERAKGNILERFSAQQFPDLHSELNLSSLELGDSALYFCASSESGRRSDTQYFGPGTRLTVL.

The chain joins TRBV3-1 to TRBJ2-1; 10 nucleotides agree with TRBD2. The CDR3 extends over 14 amino acids. Germline V gene lookup returns CDR1 LGHDT and CDR2 YNNKEL (reference sequence). V lost 7 bases to trimming and J lost 4 bases; unmatched junction nucleotides: 4. CDR3 amino acids: CASKTSGFYNEQFF. Here the CDR3 DNA reads TGTGCCAGCAAGACTAGCGGGTTTTACAATGAGCAGTTCTTC.

This chain uses TRBV25-1 with TRBJ1-1; 8 bases match TRBD1. The CDR3 extends over 15 amino acids. The trim removed 2 bases at V and 6 bases at J, leaving 8 bases unmatched. Germline V gene data show CDR1 as MGHDK and CDR2 as SYGVNS. The CDR3 is CASSERGRGRAEAFF. CDR3 sequence (DNA): TGTGCCAGCAGTGAAAGGGGCAGGGGGCGCGCTGAAGCTTTCTTT.

This clonotype was seen repeatedly, ten times or more. The chain uses TRBV20-1 and TRBJ2-7, with 9 bases identical to TRBD2. The CDR3 loop spans 13 amino acids. Germline V lookup: CDR1 DFQATT, CDR2 SNEGSKA (reference sequence). The J segment lost 2 bases and the V segment lost 3 bases, leaving 2 bases of the junction unmatched. This chain's CDR3 is CSASSGSAYEQYF. The CDR3 region has the DNA TGCAGTGCTAGTAGCGGGAGCGCCTACGAGCAGTACTTC.

J is TRBJ2-1 and V is TRBV27; TRBD2 agrees at 12 bases. CDR3 length equals 16 residues. Germline CDR1 reads MNHEY; CDR2 reads SMNVEV (reference sequence). Trimming removed 6 bases from V and 9 bases from J; junction bases left unmatched: 12. DNA for the CDR3: TGTGCCAGCAGCCTAATCCTAGCGGGAGGGCCTGGTGAGCAGTTCTTC. Residues: CASSLILAGGPGEQFF.

The chain is built from TRBV20-1 and TRBJ1-1, with TRBD1 as a possible D gene (5 bases). This CDR3 has 14 amino acids. The germline CDR1 and CDR2 sequences are DFQATT and SNEGSKA (reference sequence). Trimming shortened V by 6 bases and J by 0 bases, and 14 bases separated the two germline ends. The CDR3 bases are TGCAGTGCCGGAATAGGGGTGATGAACACTGAAGCTTTCTTT. Amino acid sequence: CSAGIGVMNTEAFF.

Here the CDR3 reads CASSPDRGVADTQYF. Here the CDR3 DNA reads TGTGCCAGCAGCCCGGACAGGGGGGTAGCAGATACGCAGTATTTT. The rearrangement links TRBV6-5 to TRBJ2-3, with 10 bases lining up with TRBD1. Germline V lookup: CDR1 MNHEY, CDR2 SVGAGI. The junction had 7 bases not matched to a gene; V was cut back by 6 bases and J by 4 bases. The CDR3 contains 15 residues.

This clonotype was recorded a few times. The chain couples TRBV5-1 to TRBJ1-3, with D maybe TRBD1 (5 bases). Deletions cut 4 bases from V and 0 bases from J, with 11 bases between. Germline values: CDR1 SGHRS, CDR2 YFSETQ. The CDR3 loop spans 15 amino acids. CDR3 nucleotide sequence: TGCGCCAGCAGCATAACAGGCGACTCTGGAAACACCATATATTTT. Encoded protein: CASSITGDSGNTIYF.

In its sample, this clonotype was seen a few times. The J gene is TRBJ2-5, the V gene TRBV19; D remains unclear. The germline V gene has CDR1 LNHDA and CDR2 SQIVND (reference sequence). V gave up 3 bases and J gave up 8 bases, with 19 bases separating them. The CDR3 sequence is 15 residues long. The CDR3 spells CASSILDSPHGTQYF. In nucleotides, the CDR3 is TGTGCCAGTAGTATCCTCGACTCCCCGCACGGAACCCAGTACTTC.

The table lists this clonotype with a few counts. This chain joins TRBV28 and TRBJ2-3; D is perhaps TRBD1 (6 bases). Germline values: CDR1 MDHEN, CDR2 SYDVKM. CDR3 length equals 17 residues. V gave up 4 bases and J gave up 3 bases, with 20 bases separating them. The DNA of the CDR3 is TGTGCCAGCAGTTATGACCCGGACAGACCACGGACAGATACGCAGTATTTT. Its protein is CASSYDPDRPRTDTQYF.

This clonotype was seen only a few times. The chain has TRBV29-1 and TRBJ1-2, with 8 bases lining up with TRBD1. The CDR3 totals 14 residues. Germline-derived CDR1 and CDR2 are SQVTM and ANQGSEA. Trimming cost V 7 bases and J 4 bases; bases outside gene matches: 11. The CDR3 region is CSAYGTGAFYGYTF. CDR3 nucleotide sequence: TGCAGCGCATACGGGACAGGAGCCTTCTATGGCTACACCTTC.

V is TRBV6-6 and J is TRBJ1-1, with no clear D. V lost 5 bases to trimming and J lost 1 base, with 17 bases between them. The length of the CDR3 is 16 residues. CDR1 and CDR2 (germline): MNHNY, SVGAGI (reference sequence). The CDR3 DNA reads as TGTGCCAGCAGTCCCGTATCCTACCGCCAGAACACTGAAGCTTTCTTT. Translating it yields CASSPVSYRQNTEAFF.

The chain links TRBV5-1 to TRBJ2-1; D is perhaps TRBD1 or TRBD2 (5 bases each). Trimming cost V 0 bases and J 6 bases, with 10 bases left between them. The CDR3 consists of 14 residues. Germline CDR1 and CDR2: SGHRS and YFSETQ. The CDR3 region is CASSLGGYSNEQFF. CDR3 coding DNA: TGCGCCAGCAGCTTGGGGGGGTACTCCAATGAGCAGTTCTTC.

This clonotype was seen more than once but under ten times. The chain couples TRBV29-1 to TRBJ2-7; D might be TRBD2 (6 bases). Trimming stripped 2 bases from V and 0 bases from J, with 8 bases between. The V gene's germline CDR1 is SQVTM and CDR2 ANQGSEA. The CDR3 has 13 residues. The DNA for the CDR3 is TGCAGCGTTGAATTCGGGGGCTCCTACGAGCAGTACTTC. This sequence encodes CSVEFGGSYEQYF.

The J gene is TRBJ2-3, the V gene TRBV11-2; 11 bases map to TRBD2. Unmatched junction bases numbered 6, after V lost 6 bases and J lost 7 bases. Germline-derived CDR1 and CDR2 are SGHAT and FQNNGV. This CDR3 is 14 amino acids long. The CDR3 spells CASSGTSGDNTQYF. The CDR3 coding sequence is TGTGCCAGCAGTGGGACTAGCGGTGATAATACGCAGTATTTT. The full variable domain, in which reference TRBV11-2 and TRBJ2-3 provide the parts outside the CDR3, is EAGVAQSPRYKIIEKRQSVAFWCNPISGHATLYWYQQILGQGPKLLIQFQNNGVVDDSQLPKDRFSAERLKGVDSTLKIQPAKLEDSAVYLCASSGTSGDNTQYFGPGTRLTVL.

This sequence joins TRBV7-9 and TRBJ2-2; D ambiguous. The CDR3 runs to 11 residues. The V end was cut by 6 bases, the J end by 7 bases, with 6 bases between. Germline V gives CDR1 SEHNR, CDR2 FQNEAQ (reference sequence). This chain's CDR3 is CASRIRGELFF. In nucleotides, the CDR3 is TGTGCCAGCAGGATTCGCGGGGAGCTGTTTTTT.

The table lists this clonotype with a few counts. V and J are TRBV29-1 and TRBJ2-1; perhaps TRBD1 as D (6 bases). The V and J ends lost 6 bases and 5 bases respectively, with 17 bases between them. The germline gives CDR1 SQVTM, CDR2 ANQGSEA. The CDR3 is 14 amino acids. The CDR3 region is CSVDKTGGNNEQFF. CDR3 nucleotide sequence: TGCAGCGTGGACAAGACAGGCGGAAACAATGAGCAGTTCTTC.

This clonotype was seen at least ten times. J is TRBJ2-3 and V is TRBV7-6; D is perhaps TRBD2 (5 bases). CDR1 is SGHVS, CDR2 FNYEAQ, per germline. V lost 0 bases and J 6 bases, leaving 7 bases between the germline ends. The CDR3 runs 13 residues. The CDR3 DNA reads TGTGCCAGCAGCTTAGCGCGAGGGGATACGCAGTATTTT. Its protein is CASSLARGDTQYF.

V usage is TRBV20-1 and J usage is TRBJ2-7; 12 bases align to TRBD1. Trimming took 6 bases from V and 6 from J; bases not matched to a gene: 12. CDR1 is DFQATT and CDR2 is SNEGSKA in the germline V gene (reference sequence). There are 15 residues in the CDR3. As DNA, the CDR3 is TGCAGTGCCATCCCGCCGGGACAGGGGGCTATCGAGCAGTACTTC. Protein: CSAIPPGQGAIEQYF.

J is TRBJ2-2 and V is TRBV11-2, with D tentatively TRBD1 (5 bases). The CDR3 consists of 14 residues. Trimming took 5 bases from V and 3 from J, leaving 10 bases between them. Germline-derived CDR1 and CDR2 are SGHAT and FQNNGV. The CDR3 loop is CASSQDTYTGELFF. CDR3 coding DNA: TGTGCCAGCAGCCAGGACACTTACACCGGGGAGCTGTTTTTT. Full variable domain (outside the CDR3, taken from reference TRBV11-2 and TRBJ2-2): EAGVAQSPRYKIIEKRQSVAFWCNPISGHATLYWYQQILGQGPKLLIQFQNNGVVDDSQLPKDRFSAERLKGVDSTLKIQPAKLEDSAVYLCASSQDTYTGELFFGEGSRLTVL.

This clonotype was seen many times. The rearrangement joins TRBV28 to TRBJ2-7; 11 bases line up with TRBD2. V lost 4 bases to trimming and J lost 7 bases; unmatched junction nucleotides: 3. The V gene's germline CDR1 is MDHEN and CDR2 SYDVKM. This CDR3 has 13 amino acids. CDR3 protein: CASSSLAGGEQYF. CDR3 nucleotide sequence: TGTGCCAGCAGTTCATTAGCGGGAGGGGAGCAGTACTTC.

The chain couples TRBV5-1 to TRBJ2-7; D tentatively reads TRBD1 or TRBD2 (5 bases each). The ends were cut back, 0 bases at V and 5 bases at J, with 12 bases in the middle. This CDR3 region has 14 residues. Germline V gene lookup returns CDR1 SGHRS and CDR2 YFSETQ. CDR3 loop: CASSLAGPPHEQYF. The CDR3 bases are TGCGCCAGCAGCTTGGCGGGGCCACCCCACGAGCAGTACTTC.

This clonotype was seen only a few times. V and J are TRBV7-9 and TRBJ2-1; 8 bases are shared with TRBD2. J was trimmed by 0 bases and V by 5 bases; bases with no gene match: 6. The CDR3 totals 16 residues. CDR1 is SEHNR, CDR2 FQNEAQ, per germline (reference sequence). The CDR3 DNA sequence: TGTGCCAGCAGCCGTAGCGGGGATAGCTCCTACAATGAGCAGTTCTTC. Its protein is CASSRSGDSSYNEQFF.

This clonotype was seen at least ten times. The chain couples TRBV27 to TRBJ2-5; the D is unclear. Between the trimmed V and J ends, which lost 5 bases and 1 base, there was a span of 11 bases. CDR3 length: 14 residues. The germline CDR1 and CDR2 sequences are MNHEY and SMNVEV (reference sequence). This chain's CDR3 is CASSPISVQETQYF. The CDR3 coding sequence is TGTGCCAGCAGTCCGATCAGCGTCCAAGAGACCCAGTACTTC.

The V and J genes are TRBV4-1 and TRBJ2-7; D not certain. The germline V and J ends were trimmed by 1 base and 2 bases, with 9 bases remaining between them. The CDR3 covers 14 residues. In germline, CDR1 is MGHRA, CDR2 YSYEKL. As DNA, the CDR3 is TGCGCCAGCAGCCAAGTCGGAAACGCCTACGAGCAGTACTTC. Protein sequence: CASSQVGNAYEQYF.